These T cell receptor beta chains were read from a single sample in a study of T cell responses to AZD1222 COVID-19 vaccine. The method was immunoSEQ multiplex PCR; TCRdb's version includes in-frame clones alone and lacks a portion of them. The sample shows 120,000 or so clones, about 89% of them seen only once. Sequences were derived from peripheral blood, sampled on day 0 of AZD1222 vaccination. The receptors derive from an adult in good health. Each CDR3 is given with its conserved first and last residue. Fields, in order: D gene, J gene, V gene, clone size, CDR3 DNA, CDR3 protein. The D gene is left open where the match is weak. Part of the rows lack a size; the others show once, few, many or a class for expanded clones.

D gene: TRBD1
J gene: TRBJ2-3
V gene: TRBV19
clone size: .
CDR3 DNA: TGTGCCAGTACCAGACAGGGGCCCCCAGATACGCAGTATTTT
CDR3 protein: CASTRQGPPDTQYF

D gene: .
J gene: TRBJ1-1
V gene: TRBV7-9
clone size: .
CDR3 DNA: TGTGCCAGCACCAGTAGGGGGAACACTGAAGCTTTCTTT
CDR3 protein: CASTSRGNTEAFF

D gene: TRBD1
J gene: TRBJ2-7
V gene: TRBV29-1
clone size: .
CDR3 DNA: TGCAGCGTTGGAGGTGGGGTACAGGGGGGTACCGACGAGCAGTACTTC
CDR3 protein: CSVGGGVQGGTDEQYF

D gene: .
J gene: TRBJ2-1
V gene: TRBV12-2
clone size: .
CDR3 DNA: TGTGCAAGTCGCTTAGTTCCGGCGGGAACTTCCTACAATGAGCAGTTCTTC
CDR3 protein: CASRLVPAGTSYNEQFF

D gene: .
J gene: TRBJ1-1
V gene: TRBV2
clone size: .
CDR3 DNA: TGTGCCAGCAGCGTACCTGGTGACACTGAAGCTTTCTTT
CDR3 protein: CASSVPGDTEAFF

D gene: .
J gene: TRBJ1-1
V gene: TRBV6-5
clone size: .
CDR3 DNA: TGTGCCAGCAGTTACGGGGGCCGGCGGGACACTGAAGCTTTCTTT
CDR3 protein: CASSYGGRRDTEAFF

D gene: TRBD2
J gene: TRBJ2-2
V gene: TRBV6-1
clone size: .
CDR3 DNA: TGTGCCAGCAGTGAACTAGCGGGGGGGCCCGGGGAGCTGTTTTTT
CDR3 protein: CASSELAGGPGELFF

D gene: .
J gene: TRBJ1-5
V gene: TRBV27
clone size: once
CDR3 DNA: TGTGCCAGCAGTTTATCAGGGGGAGAGTATCAGCCCCAGCATTTT
CDR3 protein: CASSLSGGEYQPQHF

D gene: .
J gene: TRBJ2-1
V gene: TRBV7-8
clone size: large
CDR3 DNA: TGTGCCAGCAGCTTAGATCCGCGCAGCTCCTACAATGAGCAGTTCTTC
CDR3 protein: CASSLDPRSSYNEQFF

D gene: .
J gene: TRBJ2-5
V gene: TRBV3-1/TRBV3-2
clone size: .
CDR3 DNA: TGTGCCAGCAGCCAAGCCCCGCAGGTTCGTAAAGAGACCCAGTACTTC
CDR3 protein: CASSQAPQVRKETQYF

D gene: .
J gene: TRBJ1-1
V gene: TRBV5-1
clone size: .
CDR3 DNA: TGCGCCAGCAGCTTGGCCTACCCCATGAACACTGAAGCTTTCTTT
CDR3 protein: CASSLAYPMNTEAFF

D gene: TRBD1
J gene: TRBJ1-2
V gene: TRBV29-1
clone size: .
CDR3 DNA: TGCAGCGTCGGACAGGGAGGCCCCTTCGTCTACACCTTC
CDR3 protein: CSVGQGGPFVYTF

D gene: .
J gene: TRBJ2-2
V gene: TRBV27
clone size: .
CDR3 DNA: TGTGCCAGCAGTTTATCTCAGGGATACGGGGAGCTGTTTTTT
CDR3 protein: CASSLSQGYGELFF

D gene: .
J gene: TRBJ2-2
V gene: TRBV6-4
clone size: .
CDR3 DNA: TGTGCCAGCAGTGACGGGACGAACACCGGGGAGCTGTTTTTT
CDR3 protein: CASSDGTNTGELFF

D gene: .
J gene: TRBJ2-7
V gene: TRBV10-3
clone size: few
CDR3 DNA: TGTGCCATCGCTGAATTCCCGTTTTACGAGCAGTACTTC
CDR3 protein: CAIAEFPFYEQYF

D gene: .
J gene: TRBJ1-2
V gene: TRBV4-1
clone size: .
CDR3 DNA: TGCGCCAGCAGCCAAGACAGGGGTGGCGGCTACACCTTC
CDR3 protein: CASSQDRGGGYTF

D gene: .
J gene: TRBJ1-2
V gene: TRBV7-2
clone size: .
CDR3 DNA: TGTGCCAGCAGCTTAGGTGGGGGCGTTCTCTATGGCTACACCTTC
CDR3 protein: CASSLGGGVLYGYTF

D gene: TRBD2
J gene: TRBJ2-3
V gene: TRBV3-1/TRBV3-2
clone size: .
CDR3 DNA: TGTGCCAGCAGCCAGGGGAGGGGATCCGGTACAGATACGCAGTATTTT
CDR3 protein: CASSQGRGSGTDTQYF

D gene: .
J gene: TRBJ1-1
V gene: TRBV29-1
clone size: .
CDR3 DNA: TGCAGCGTCCCCGGGCTGGCGACTGAAGCTTTCTTT
CDR3 protein: CSVPGLATEAFF

D gene: .
J gene: TRBJ1-3
V gene: TRBV5-1
clone size: .
CDR3 DNA: TGCGCCAGCAGCTTGGCCACAGGCTCCGGAAACACCATATATTTT
CDR3 protein: CASSLATGSGNTIYF

D gene: TRBD1
J gene: TRBJ2-2
V gene: TRBV5-1
clone size: once
CDR3 DNA: TGCGCCAGCAGCCCAGCCGGGACAGCGAACACCGGGGAGCTGTTTTTT
CDR3 protein: CASSPAGTANTGELFF

D gene: .
J gene: TRBJ2-1
V gene: TRBV12-3/TRBV12-4
clone size: .
CDR3 DNA: TGTGCCAGCACTCCTTACCTGCGAAATGAGCAGTTCTTC
CDR3 protein: CASTPYLRNEQFF

D gene: .
J gene: TRBJ2-5
V gene: TRBV29-1
clone size: .
CDR3 DNA: TGCAGCGTTATTTCACAGGGTTCGGAGACCCAGTACTTC
CDR3 protein: CSVISQGSETQYF

D gene: TRBD1
J gene: TRBJ2-2
V gene: TRBV18
clone size: .
CDR3 DNA: TGTGCCAGCTCACCACCGGGACAGGGGACCCAAACCGGGGAGCTGTTTTTT
CDR3 protein: CASSPPGQGTQTGELFF

D gene: TRBD1
J gene: TRBJ1-3
V gene: TRBV4-2
clone size: .
CDR3 DNA: TGTGCCAGCAGCCAAGACAGGGGGCCGGGAAACACCATATATTTT
CDR3 protein: CASSQDRGPGNTIYF